This TCR beta chain was identified during a study of blood T cell repertoires in COVID-19. Study-wide context: PBMCs, B-cell-depleted T cells, or T cells provided the cDNA or gDNA that made up the material.

Assay: immunoSEQ multiplex PCR; the TCRdb copy retains only in-frame clones and omits some. The sample yields around 160,000 clones, more than 75% seen once. The receptor's source is a man aged 55 to 70 with active or convalescent COVID-19. Sequencing used peripheral blood.

The CDR3 region is CASSEGLAGGLGEQFF. DNA for the CDR3: TGCGCCAGCAGTGAGGGACTAGCGGGAGGGCTGGGTGAGCAGTTCTTC. The chain combines TRBV10-1 with TRBJ2-1; 15 bases align to TRBD2. J lost 9 bases, V lost 2 bases, and 5 bases had no gene match. The CDR3 is 16 residues long. The V gene's germline CDR1 is WNHNN and CDR2 SYGVQD (reference sequence).